This TCR beta chain is drawn from a study of vaccination and CD4 T cells after COVID-19 (dated by TCRdb to 2021 to 2024). Looking at the study overall: Convalescent patients had a positive SARS-CoV-2 result on nasal swab PCR, and of these patients, fewer than ten had mild disease and one had severe disease. The time from the second vaccine dose to post-vaccine blood sampling had a median of roughly 79 days and ranged from about 12 to 241 days. Participants received two doses of either the Pfizer-BioNTech BNT162b2 vaccine (n=8) or the Moderna mRNA-1273 vaccine (n=2). Overlapping spike peptide pools from SARS-CoV-2 and from the common cold coronaviruses HCoV-NL63, HCoV-OC43 and HCoV-229E were used as culture stimuli. Post-COVID blood samples from convalescent patients were collected a median of about 110 days after diagnosis, with a range of 35 to 161 days. The convalescent cohort included six males and four females, with two Hispanic individuals, seven Caucasians, two Asians and one multiracial person. In 10 COVID-19 convalescent patients and a few infection-naive healthy vaccine recipients, researchers compared the spike-specific CD4+ TCR repertoire from before mRNA vaccination with the repertoire from after. Control cultures received a CEFX viral epitope pool as the positive control, an HIV-1 Nef peptide pool as the negative control, or no peptide.

At the junction V is shortened by 1 base and J by 5 bases, with 11 bases in between. From the cysteine through the phenylalanine, the CDR3 covers 14 amino acids. Only the CDR3 portion is preserved as DNA: 42 bases, with reading frame beginning at the first base. The germline V gene (reference sequence) sets CDR1 to LNHNV and CDR2 to YYDKDF. Per the publication, the treatment or condition label means: roughly 11-day PBMC culture with coronavirus spike peptide pools or control peptides (ViraFEST assay). The study used the ViraFEST assay, which expanded antigen-specific T cells with peptide pools and then identified expanded clonotypes by TCR sequencing. Positive SARS-CoV-2 PCR tests in the convalescent patients dated from March to December 2020, before Alpha, Beta and Delta variants emerged in the United States. Each well held roughly 2 million PBMCs cultured in IMDM containing roughly 5% human AB serum and approximately 9.8 IU/ml IL-2, with roughly 10 ug/ml peptide pools added. Half of the culture medium was replaced with fresh IL-2-containing medium on days 3 and 7. After less than 12 days of culture, CD4+ T cells were isolated by negative selection using the EasySep CD4+ T cell isolation kit. Ficoll-Paque Plus gradient centrifugation was used to isolate PBMCs from whole blood, and the isolated PBMCs were then either used fresh or cryopreserved at -140C. Triplicate wells were generally used for each culture condition.

The research as a whole found: Among the post-vaccine SARS-CoV-2-reactive clones in convalescent patients, a median around 90% showed up only after vaccination, which suggests vaccine-specific priming. The study included relatively few convalescent patients and did not analyze early timepoints after natural infection. The median count of SARS-CoV-2-reactive clonotypes went up from 21 after infection to 38 after vaccination, although the change was not significant. Of the vaccine-specific clones in convalescent patients, 304 of 307, or nearly all, reacted only to SARS-CoV-2 spike and did not cross-react with common cold coronaviruses.

Library creation used PCR. At the Johns Hopkins FTIC core, DNA from the cultured CD4+ T cells underwent TCR sequencing with the Oncomine TCR Beta short-read assay. Genomic DNA was extracted from the cultured CD4+ T cells with the QIAamp micro DNA kit. Oncomine TCR Beta libraries made from cultured CD4+ T cells were pooled using unique dual indexes and sequenced on an Illumina iSeq 100. The paper's data handling went like this. Non-productive sequences were removed, and CDR3s that did not start with C, did not end with F or W, or were shorter than 7 amino acids were discarded. The MANAFEST web application identified antigen-specific clonotypes by comparing peptide-stimulated wells against reference wells and other culture wells. For a clone to be called positive, the clone needed an FDR below 0.05, an odds ratio above 5, and a productive frequency above 0.1% in at least two of three replicate wells. Cross-reactive clonotypes were defined as significantly expanded in both SARS-CoV-2 spike wells and at least one common cold coronavirus spike condition. CDR3 homology was assessed with Levenshtein distances (stringdist) and unrooted phylogenetic trees (ape) in R version 3.6.1. TCRdb handled the public reads itself, with Q25 trimming in fastp and clone calling in MiXCR, and kept productive beta chains. Rows with one shared CDR3 protein collapse into an entry with the most common genes and DNA. The V and J calls reflect TCRdb's pipeline rather than the authors' work. This sample comprises approximately 12,000 distinct CDR3 sequences, more than 25% of them detected only once. The top ten constitute around 22% of the sample.

As to this clonotype: Its recognized antigen is unknown. No base qualities exist here, and no much larger clone lies one base off it.

The TCR was taken from a human donor with COVID-19. Sequencing was carried out using cultured CD4+ T cells from blood. The chain employs TRBV15 and TRBJ1-1, and possibly TRBD1, on 6 matching bases. In nucleotides, the sequence is TGTGCCACCAGCAGAGGGGGGGCAGGGACTGAAGCTTTCTTT. This codes for CATSRGGAGTEAFF. With all but the CDR3 taken from the reference TRBV15 and TRBJ1-1 genes, the full variable domain is: DAMVIQNPRYQVTQFGKPVTLSCSQTLNHNVMYWYQQKSSQAPKLLFHYYDKDFNNEADTPDNFQSRRPNTSFCFLDIRSPGLGDTAMYLCATSRGGAGTEAFFGQGTRLTVV.